This section outlines one TCR beta chain sequence together with its context. This clonotype was counted between two and nine times. No antigen is known for it. No much larger clonotype is one base removed from it; base qualities were not supplied. These data come from a study of identical twins (dated by TCRdb to 2016 to 2017). Background for the entire study: TCR alpha and beta repertoires from monozygotic twins, unrelated adults of various ages and cord blood were deep-sequenced to test whether fetal clonotypes persist. To rule out contamination, the twin experiments were replicated at different times with different library preparation protocols. Broad study findings and their caveats: Invariant T cells such as MAIT and iNKT could partly confound zero-insertion analyses, although diverse VJ usage argued against such confounding for most clonotypes. Compared with coincidental sharing between unrelated individuals, out-of-frame TCR alpha sequences shared between twins had an excess of sequences with low generation probability. Because the same donors could not be followed over many years, conclusions were based on cross-sectional statistical analysis. The excess sharing between twins in beta out-of-frame sequences was weaker because fewer shared sequences reduced the signal-to-noise ratio. In monozygotic twins, recombination models systematically underestimated out-of-frame TCR alpha sharing, but the models matched the sharing seen between unrelated individuals. Fewer insertions were carried by abundant cord blood beta clonotypes, a similar but weaker trend appeared in young adult naive repertoires, and no such trend appeared in memory repertoires.

Every donor in the study was a healthy Caucasian. The twin cohort consisted of three pairs of female monozygotic twins, all aged roughly 18 to 30 years. Peripheral blood mononuclear cells were the source from which RNA for the TCR libraries was isolated. The library relied on 5' RACE. Sequencing took place on an Illumina HiSeq 2000. Template switching added a universal primer binding site, and the final cDNA carried a unique molecular identifier that allowed TCR cDNA molecules to be counted accurately. First-strand cDNA for TCR alpha and beta chains was synthesized from specific primers in the conserved constant-segment region. To control for contamination, every cDNA library was double barcoded, receiving both a SMART-Mk sample barcode and Illumina barcodes. TruSeq adapter sequences and Illumina sample barcodes were added in two successive PCR steps. Sequencing of the TCR alpha and beta cDNA libraries was done on the Illumina HiSeq platform using custom primers. As for how the authors treated the data: MiGEC processed the raw reads to extract unique molecular identifiers, while MiXCR was used to determine the CDR3 positions. Recombination models were inferred per individual with the repgenHMM and IGoR tools using an EM algorithm. Shared clonotypes were analyzed with the tcR package in R, and sharing was normalized by the product of cloneset sizes. To study raw recombination without the effects of thymic and clonal selection, out-of-frame nonproductive sequences were analyzed. TCRdb reprocessed the public reads (quality trimming at Q25 with fastp, clone calling with MiXCR) and kept in-frame beta chains. Each CDR3 protein gets just one entry, which takes the most common genes and DNA from the rows behind it. These V and J calls rely on TCRdb rather than the paper's analysis. The sample table holds roughly 720,000 distinct CDR3 sequences, of which 15% to 20% were seen once. The ten biggest clones cover about 12% of the sample.

The germline V and J ends show losses of 0 bases and 7 bases respectively, and no gene match explains 13 bases of the junction. Via the germline V gene, CDR1 is SGDLS and CDR2 YYNGEE. The CDR3 runs 18 amino acids, cysteine and phenylalanine included. The entry retains the CDR3 DNA only, 54 bases that are in frame from base 1. The data also belong to a second study, concerning T cells expressing NK-cell markers. As the second study states: TCR beta-chain repertoires were profiled in sorted CD3+CD56+NKG2C+, CD3+CD56+NKG2C- and CD3+CD56-NKG2C+ T-cell subsets from about 8 donors. Among the eight sequenced donors, only one was HCMV-seronegative, while the other seven were HCMV-seropositive. To restrict sorting to alphabetaTCR-expressing T cells, an anti-gammadeltaTCR antibody was added in several experiments. In a handful of donors, the dominant CD3+CD56+NKG2C+ clonotypes ranked among the top 10 CD8+ clonotypes, making up roughly 1.0-8% of CD8+ T cells. Those dominant clonotypes were again the most abundant among CD3+CD56-NKG2C+ cells in a handful of donors, at about 25-65%. Whether the expanded NKG2C-expressing T cell clones were specific for HCMV antigens was left unclear. The eight sequenced donors were randomly selected healthy volunteers, three men and five women. HCMV serostatus was determined by detecting HCMV-specific IgG in serum with a commercial ELISA kit. For about six donors, bulk peripheral blood T-cell repertoires were additionally sequenced from unsorted PBMC. MIGEC was used to demultiplex reads and group the reads by UMI, and MiTCR was used to assemble and quantify clonotypes. To exclude erroneous sequences, any TCR cDNA sequence not supported by at least two reads was discarded. The tcR package was used for downstream repertoire analysis, and clonotypes were matched between fractions using CDR3 nucleotide sequence together with V segment. VDJmatch was used to annotate antigen specificity against VDJdb, with one amino acid substitution allowed in CDR3.

Sequencing input: PBMCs. The rearrangement combines TRBV9 with TRBJ2-1; 10 bases in the junction line up with TRBD2. The sequence was obtained from a woman aged 18 to 35 in good health. The DNA sequence is given as TGTGCCAGCAGCGTAGAAACCCCGACTAGCGGGTTGATTAATGAGCAGTTCTTC. The encoded protein is CASSVETPTSGLINEQFF.